The next 25 T cell receptor beta chains were all read from a single sample in a study of CD8 T cells in ankylosing spondylitis. TCRdb ran MiXCR on the 5' RACE reads and lists one entry per CDR3 protein. The sample includes around 490,000 distinct CDR3 sequences, approximately 5.3% seen only once; the top ten take around 3.6%. These receptors lack a known antigen. Whole-study results and caveats: A motif of 7 to 9 highly homologous TCR beta variants was seen as apparently characteristic of ankylosing spondylitis blood.

The sequencing sample was made of blood, either unsorted or a sorted T cell fraction (not recorded which). These receptors were taken from a male donor with ankylosing spondylitis.

The chain employs TRBV6-5 and TRBJ2-1, with D perhaps matching TRBD1 or TRBD2 (5 bases each). Germline V gene data show CDR1 as MNHEY and CDR2 as SVGAGI. The CDR3 runs 16 residues. V was shortened by 4 bases and J by 4 bases, with 17 bases between the two germline ends. The CDR3 DNA sequence: TGTGCCAGCAGTTCCCCCAGGGCTGGGGGTTACAATGAGCAGTTCTTC. Encoded protein: CASSSPRAGGYNEQFF.

The chain has TRBV2 and TRBJ2-1, with TRBD2 as a possible D gene (5 bases). CDR3 length: 15 amino acids. V shed 4 bases and J shed 3 bases, with 13 bases lying between them. CDR1 is SNHLY, CDR2 FYNNEI, per germline. The CDR3 sequence: CASSVKGSSYNEQFF. The DNA for the CDR3 is TGTGCCAGCAGTGTAAAAGGGAGCAGCTACAATGAGCAGTTCTTC.

This clonotype has at least ten counts. V and J are TRBV20-1 and TRBJ1-2; D not certain. The V end lost 6 bases, the J end lost 7 bases, and 12 bases lay between the germline ends. Germline CDR1 is DFQATT and CDR2 is SNEGSKA (reference sequence). The CDR3 runs to 11 residues. CDR3: CSAGLGFGYTF. The CDR3 DNA sequence: TGCAGTGCGGGTCTAGGGTTTGGCTACACCTTC.

This clonotype has a count of ten or more. The chain couples TRBV6-2 or TRBV6-3 to TRBJ1-1; D uncertain. This CDR3 is 12 amino acids long. Trimming stripped 7 bases from V and 8 bases from J, with 14 bases between. Germline CDR1 reads MNHEY; CDR2 reads SVGEGT. The CDR3 nucleotides read TGTGCCAGCATCAATGAGGGTGGGGAAGCTTTCTTT. Translation: CASINEGGEAFF.

This clonotype was counted many times. In nucleotides, the CDR3 is TGTGCCAGCAATGACGCCGGGAACGAGCAGTACTTC. This codes for CASNDAGNEQYF. V is TRBV2 and J is TRBJ2-7; weak D call: TRBD2 (5 bases). The CDR3 is made up of 12 amino acids. The V end lost 7 bases, the J end lost 5 bases, and 12 bases lay between the germline ends. Germline-derived CDR1 and CDR2 are SNHLY and FYNNEI.

Many counts were recorded for this clonotype. The chain uses TRBV28 and TRBJ2-5; maybe TRBD2 (5 bases). Per the germline V gene, CDR1 is MDHEN and CDR2 is SYDVKM. V gave up 5 bases and J gave up 3 bases, with 13 bases separating them. The CDR3 spans 14 residues. The CDR3 bases are TGTGCCAGCAGTCGGGCGGGTTCGAAAGAGACCCAGTACTTC. Amino acid sequence: CASSRAGSKETQYF. The entire variable domain, with the rest obtained from reference TRBV28 and TRBJ2-5, is as follows: DVKVTQSSRYLVKRTGEKVFLECVQDMDHENMFWYRQDPGLGLRLIYFSYDVKMKEKGDIPEGYSVSREKKERFSLILESASTNQTSMYLCASSRAGSKETQYFGPGTRLLVL.

The V call is TRBV5-1, the J call TRBJ2-5; 11 nucleotides match TRBD2. The CDR3 contains 17 residues. The trim removed 4 bases at V and 5 bases at J, leaving 13 bases unmatched. The germline CDR1 and CDR2 sequences are SGHRS and YFSETQ. The CDR3 reads CASSVASGRPGQETQYF. CDR3 in DNA: TGCGCCAGCAGCGTTGCTAGCGGGAGGCCGGGTCAGGAGACCCAGTACTTC.

In this sample, this clonotype turned up many times. The gene calls are TRBV27 and TRBJ1-6, with 7 bases aligning to TRBD1. Germline V gene sequence: CDR1 MNHEY, CDR2 SMNVEV (reference sequence). The CDR3 length is 15 residues. Trimming took 5 bases from V and 10 from J; bases not matched to a gene: 11. CDR3 DNA sequence: TGTGCCAGCAGTCGAATAGGGGGCGCGGGGTCACCCCTCCACTTT. It specifies CASSRIGGAGSPLHF.

This clonotype was picked up a small number of times. The gene calls are TRBV18 and TRBJ2-7; D is perhaps TRBD1 (6 bases). CDR3 length: 20 amino acids. V was clipped by 2 bases and J by 5 bases, with 31 bases between them. Germline CDR1 and CDR2: KGHSH and LQKENI. In DNA, the CDR3 is TGTGCCAGCTCACCAACCCATGGCAGGGGAGAGAGAAGAAGGCGTAACGAGCAGTACTTC. It codes for CASSPTHGRGERRRRNEQYF.

A few counts support this clonotype. The chain combines TRBV11-3 with TRBJ2-1; 7 nucleotides agree with TRBD2. The CDR3 has 14 amino acids. The germline CDR1 and CDR2 sequences are SGHNT and YENEEA. After removal of 4 bases from V and 2 bases from J, the junction contained 2 bases not matched to a gene. The CDR3 nucleotides read TGTGCCAGCAGCTACAGCGGGACCTACAATGAGCAGTTCTTC. This encodes CASSYSGTYNEQFF.

This clonotype was counted at least ten times. The chain employs TRBV7-2 and TRBJ2-6; either TRBD1 or TRBD2 may fit D (5 bases each). Germline values: CDR1 SGHTA, CDR2 FQGNSA. CDR3 size: 15 residues. V was clipped by 3 bases and J by 3 bases, with 9 bases between them. CDR3 amino acids: CASSLGTGGANVLTF. In nucleotides, the CDR3 is TGTGCCAGCAGCTTGGGGACCGGTGGGGCCAACGTCCTGACTTTC. The variable domain in full, completed from reference TRBV7-2 and TRBJ2-6, reads GAGVSQSPSNKVTEKGKDVELRCDPISGHTALYWYRQSLGQGLEFLIYFQGNSAPDKSGLPSDRFSAERTGGSVSTLTIQRTQQEDSAVYLCASSLGTGGANVLTFGAGSRLTVL.

In its sample, this clonotype was seen many times. The chain links TRBV7-2 to TRBJ2-7; weak D call: TRBD1 (6 bases). Germline CDR1 SGHTA, CDR2 FQGNSA. Trimming stripped 5 bases from V and 0 bases from J, with 17 bases between. This CDR3 spans 16 amino acids. The chain's CDR3 is CASSLTLTGLSYEQYF. DNA of the CDR3: TGTGCCAGCAGCCTTACCCTGACAGGCCTCTCCTACGAGCAGTACTTC.

The sample holds many counts of this clonotype. The V gene is TRBV20-1, the J gene TRBJ2-7; possibly TRBD2 for D (5 bases). CDR1 and CDR2 (germline): DFQATT, SNEGSKA (reference sequence). Trimming took 6 bases from V and 1 from J, leaving 19 bases between them. This CDR3 region has 15 residues. CDR3 in DNA: TGCAGTGCCCTCGGGCGGTCTAGCAATTCCTACGAGCAGTACTTC. Its protein product is CSALGRSSNSYEQYF.

This clonotype showed up many times. The chain combines TRBV20-1 with TRBJ1-3, with TRBD1 identical over 7 bases. This CDR3 region has 15 residues. V trimming: 3 bases; J trimming: 3 bases; junction bases outside the gene matches: 8. Germline V CDR1 and CDR2: DFQATT, SNEGSKA (reference sequence). CDR3 nucleotide sequence: TGCAGTGCTAGGCCCACGACAGGGCTTGGAAACACCATATATTTT. It specifies CSARPTTGLGNTIYF.

This clonotype has a count of ten or more. This sequence joins TRBV9 and TRBJ1-3; D is unresolved. V was trimmed by 0 bases and J by 0 bases, leaving 13 bases between them. This CDR3 region has 17 residues. Germline loops: CDR1 SGDLS, CDR2 YYNGEE. CDR3 nucleotides: TGTGCCAGCAGCGTAGAAGGCGGTAGAAACTCTGGAAACACCATATATTTT. It specifies CASSVEGGRNSGNTIYF.

This clonotype has ten or more counts. The CDR3 DNA follows: TGCGCCAGCAGCTTTAACGGGCCTTCGGCTCGCACTGAAGCTTTCTTT. This translates into CASSFNGPSARTEAFF. The gene calls are TRBV5-1 and TRBJ1-1; D remains unclear. Trimming stripped 2 bases from V and 4 bases from J, with 18 bases between. Germline loops: CDR1 SGHRS, CDR2 YFSETQ. CDR3 length: 16 amino acids.

This clonotype was seen repeatedly, ten times or more. The chain joins TRBV10-3 to TRBJ2-3; 7 nucleotides line up with TRBD1. V lost 3 bases, J lost 4 bases, and 16 bases stayed unmatched. Germline-derived CDR1 and CDR2 are ENHRY and SYGVKD. The CDR3 has 18 residues. CDR3 DNA: TGTGCCATCAGTGACGCCACAACGACAGGGTTTGTCGCAGATACGCAGTATTTT. Encoded protein: CAISDATTTGFVADTQYF.

The chain combines TRBV4-2 with TRBJ2-7, with 9 bases aligning to TRBD1. Germline CDR1 reads LGHNA; CDR2 reads YNFKEQ. The CDR3 loop spans 15 amino acids. Trimming at V came to 4 bases and at J to 5 bases, leaving 9 bases not matched to a gene. CDR3: CASSPRTGAVHEQYF. CDR3 coding DNA: TGTGCCAGCAGCCCTCGGACAGGGGCAGTCCACGAGCAGTACTTC.

The V and J genes are TRBV3-1 and TRBJ1-1, with D hard to call. The CDR3 sequence is 13 residues long. CDR1 LGHDT and CDR2 YNNKEL come from the germline V gene (reference sequence). Trimming removed 6 bases from V and 3 bases from J, with 11 bases in between. CDR3 DNA: TGTGCCAGCAGATCAATCCCGGACACTGAAGCTTTCTTT. This translates into CASRSIPDTEAFF.

In its sample, this clonotype was seen many times. The rearrangement uses TRBV7-6 and TRBJ2-7, with D perhaps matching TRBD1 (5 bases). The length of the CDR3 is 14 residues. Trimming shortened V by 1 base and J by 6 bases, and 13 bases separated the two germline ends. Germline CDR1 is SGHVS and CDR2 is FNYEAQ. CDR3 bases: TGTGCCAGCAGCTTAGAGGTTAGGGGATCCGAGCAGTACTTC. Encoded protein: CASSLEVRGSEQYF.

This clonotype was detected ten times or more. The chain couples TRBV10-3 to TRBJ2-5, with a possible D match to TRBD1 (5 bases). The CDR3 consists of 13 residues. Germline V gene data show CDR1 as ENHRY and CDR2 as SYGVKD. Trimming removed 4 bases from V and 3 bases from J, with 9 bases in between. The CDR3 reads CAISGQGEETQYF. CDR3 bases: TGTGCCATCAGTGGCCAGGGTGAAGAGACCCAGTACTTC.

Ten or more counts support this clonotype. The V and J genes are TRBV6-5 and TRBJ1-1; D is possibly TRBD1 (6 bases). The CDR3 extends over 15 amino acids. V was clipped by 3 bases and J by 6 bases, with 17 bases between them. Germline V gene sequence: CDR1 MNHEY, CDR2 SVGAGI. The CDR3 region has the DNA TGTGCCAGCAGTTATCACCAGGGGTTTATCGCTGAAGCTTTCTTT. Protein: CASSYHQGFIAEAFF.

The chain uses TRBV11-2 and TRBJ2-1; 10 bases line up with TRBD2. The CDR3 covers 18 residues. The germline CDR1 and CDR2 sequences are SGHAT and FQNNGV. With V trimmed by 3 bases and J by 0 bases, 8 bases remained unmatched. The CDR3 protein is CASSFSSGGLSSYNEQFF. Written as DNA, the CDR3 is TGTGCCAGCAGCTTCTCTAGCGGGGGCCTGAGCTCCTACAATGAGCAGTTCTTC. The complete variable domain, with remaining parts taken from reference TRBV11-2 and TRBJ2-1, reads EAGVAQSPRYKIIEKRQSVAFWCNPISGHATLYWYQQILGQGPKLLIQFQNNGVVDDSQLPKDRFSAERLKGVDSTLKIQPAKLEDSAVYLCASSFSSGGLSSYNEQFFGPGTRLTVL.

There are many counts of this clonotype. This chain links TRBV7-2 with TRBJ2-3, with D perhaps TRBD2 (5 bases). The CDR3 is 17 residues long. CDR1 and CDR2 from the germline V gene are SGHTA and FQGNSA. V lost 1 base, J lost 5 bases, and 19 bases lay in between. The CDR3 region is CASSLVGVADPGDTQYF. The CDR3 bases are TGTGCCAGCAGCTTAGTGGGAGTGGCCGACCCTGGAGATACGCAGTATTTT.

This clonotype came up many times. The chain recombines TRBV5-1 with TRBJ1-3; possible D gene TRBD1, 6 bases. Trimming took 4 bases from V and 6 from J, leaving 11 bases between them. Germline CDR1 reads SGHRS; CDR2 reads YFSETQ. This CDR3 contains 13 residues. The CDR3 sequence: CASSPDRQNTIYF. The CDR3 DNA is TGCGCCAGCAGCCCGGACAGACAAAACACCATATATTTT.